Below are 26 T cell receptor beta chains sequenced from a single sample in a study of a mutant IDH1 vaccine in newly diagnosed glioma. These receptors lack a known antigen. Libraries were prepared by immunoSEQ multiplex PCR; TCRdb keeps only in-frame clonotypes and omits some of them. Of tens of thousands of clones listed, around 82% are singletons. Specified time point: week 5, during vaccination. What each vaccine dose contained was 300 ug of mutant IDH1 20-mer peptide, accompanied by topical imiquimod. Source: PBMCs, taken from a glioma patient whose treatment included an IDH1 peptide vaccine. The receptors were sampled from a man aged 40-49 years with glioma.

The chain combines TRBV11-2 with TRBJ2-7, with TRBD2 identical over 7 bases. The length of the CDR3 is 18 residues. Germline lookup yields CDR1 SGHAT and CDR2 FQNNGV. The V segment lost 1 base and the J segment 2 bases; nucleotides outside the gene matches: 14. The DNA of the CDR3 is TGTGCCAGCAGCTTAGTATGGGAGCGGGCTAGCGGAACCTACGAGCAGTACTTC. The encoded protein is CASSLVWERASGTYEQYF.

This chain connects TRBV4-1 to TRBJ2-2, with 7 bases fitting TRBD2. After removal of 4 bases from V and 6 bases from J, the junction contained 14 bases not matched to a gene. Germline lookup yields CDR1 MGHRA and CDR2 YSYEKL. This CDR3 comprises 17 residues. The CDR3 nucleotides are TGCGCCAGCAGCCGGGGACGGGGGGAAACCTGGTCCGGGGAGCTGTTTTTT. Translation gives CASSRGRGETWSGELFF.

This chain uses TRBV6-5 with TRBJ1-5; possibly TRBD1 for D (5 bases). Germline CDR1 MNHEY, CDR2 SVGAGI. There are 16 residues in the CDR3. Trimming left V 4 bases short and J 1 base short, with 14 bases between. The CDR3 here is CASSSTLKGSNQPQHF. CDR3 nucleotide sequence: TGTGCCAGCAGTTCCACGTTGAAGGGGAGCAATCAGCCCCAGCATTTT.

The rearrangement links TRBV13 to TRBJ2-7, with a possible D match to TRBD1 (5 bases). Trimming removed 3 bases from V and 2 bases from J, with 8 bases in between. This CDR3 is built from 13 residues. CDR1 PRHDT and CDR2 FYEKMQ come from the germline V gene (reference sequence). CDR3 DNA: TGTGCCAGCAGCTTCCAGGGTACCTACGAGCAGTACTTC. Translated, it gives CASSFQGTYEQYF.

This clone has just one count. The chain links TRBV5-1 to TRBJ2-7; TRBD1 or TRBD2 may be the D gene (5 bases each). The CDR3 sequence is 15 residues long. Germline CDR1 and CDR2: SGHRS and YFSETQ. V gave up 2 bases and J gave up 7 bases, with 19 bases separating them. CDR3: CASSFGTYNSGEQYF. CDR3 DNA: TGCGCCAGCAGCTTCGGGACCTACAACTCGGGGGAGCAGTACTTC. The full variable domain, its missing parts supplied by reference TRBV5-1 and TRBJ2-7, is KAGVTQTPRYLIKTRGQQVTLSCSPISGHRSVSWYQQTPGQGLQFLFEYFSETQRNKGNFPGRFSGRQFSNSRSEMNVSTLELGDSALYLCASSFGTYNSGEQYFGPGTRLTVT.

The rearrangement joins TRBV11-2 to TRBJ2-7; D unclear. This CDR3 has 13 amino acids. With 5 bases removed from V and 4 bases from J, the gap between germline ends came to 12 bases. Germline V CDR1 and CDR2: SGHAT, FQNNGV. In nucleotides, the CDR3 is TGTGCCAGCAGCCCCCCCGGCGGTTACGAGCAGTACTTC. This encodes CASSPPGGYEQYF.

J is TRBJ1-3 and V is TRBV2; tentative D call: TRBD1 (5 bases). V was cut by 2 bases and J by 0 bases, with 14 bases left in between. Germline CDR1 SNHLY, CDR2 FYNNEI. CDR3 length: 17 amino acids. The CDR3 loop reads CASSEFGEGVSGNTIYF. DNA for the CDR3: TGTGCCAGCAGTGAATTTGGGGAAGGGGTCTCTGGAAACACCATATATTTT.

The chain couples TRBV6-5 to TRBJ2-7; 8 bases are a match to TRBD2. The germline V gene encodes CDR1 MNHEY and CDR2 SVGAGI. V lost 6 bases to trimming and J lost 6 bases; unmatched junction nucleotides: 13. The CDR3 length is 15 residues. CDR3 coding DNA: TGTGCCAGCAGCCCGCGTCGGACTAGCTCTCGCGAGCAGTACTTC. Amino acid sequence: CASSPRRTSSREQYF.

The rearrangement joins TRBV6-5 to TRBJ2-1; D ambiguous. The ends were cut back, 2 bases at V and 6 bases at J, with 5 bases in the middle. The germline CDR1 and CDR2 sequences are MNHEY and SVGAGI. The CDR3 sequence is 12 residues long. The CDR3 loop is CASSYPGNEQFF. The CDR3 DNA follows: TGTGCCAGCAGTTACCCCGGCAATGAGCAGTTCTTC.

The chain links TRBV7-2 to TRBJ2-7; tentatively, D is TRBD2 (5 bases). The CDR3 length is 14 residues. CDR1 is SGHTA, CDR2 FQGNSA, per germline. With 2 bases removed from V and 2 bases from J, the gap between germline ends came to 10 bases. The CDR3 loop is CASSLNRAAYEQYF. DNA for the CDR3: TGTGCCAGCAGCTTAAACAGAGCGGCCTACGAGCAGTACTTC.

This rearrangement joins TRBV4-2 to TRBJ2-3, with D unresolved. Germline-derived CDR1 and CDR2 are LGHNA and YNFKEQ. Trimming took 4 bases from V and 6 from J, leaving 14 bases between them. The CDR3 is 14 amino acids. In DNA form, the CDR3 reads TGTGCCAGCAGCCGTGGGGTAGGAGATGATACGCAGTATTTT. This translates into CASSRGVGDDTQYF.

This chain uses TRBV11-3 with TRBJ2-2; 8 nucleotides agree with TRBD1. Germline CDR1 and CDR2: SGHNT and YENEEA. The CDR3 has 12 residues. V shed 7 bases, J shed 6 bases, and the junction held 1 base outside the gene matches. CDR3 sequence (DNA): TGTGCCAGCAAGACAGGGGCCGGGGAGCTGTTTTTT. Protein product: CASKTGAGELFF.

Only a few counts were recorded for this clone. V usage is TRBV2 and J usage is TRBJ1-1; D is unclear. CDR3 size: 11 residues. Germline V gives CDR1 SNHLY, CDR2 FYNNEI. V lost 3 bases and J 11 bases, leaving 10 bases between the germline ends. The CDR3 coding sequence is TGTGCCAGCAGTGATGAGGTGGCGGCTTTCTTT. This translates into CASSDEVAAFF.

V usage is TRBV25-1 and J usage is TRBJ2-7, with no clear D. This CDR3 is 10 amino acids long. V was trimmed by 8 bases and J by 2 bases, leaving 4 bases between them. Germline V gene data show CDR1 as MGHDK and CDR2 as SYGVNS. DNA for the CDR3: TGTGCCAGCGGAACCTACGAGCAGTACTTC. Protein: CASGTYEQYF.

This clone was counted once. J is TRBJ1-2 and V is TRBV5-1; D possibly corresponds to TRBD1 (5 bases). Trimming removed 4 bases from V and 2 bases from J, with 12 bases in between. Germline V gene lookup returns CDR1 SGHRS and CDR2 YFSETQ. The CDR3 has 14 residues. For the CDR3, the DNA is TGCGCCAGCAGCGATCAGGGACCAAACTATGGCTACACCTTC. It translates to CASSDQGPNYGYTF. The variable domain in full, completed from reference TRBV5-1 and TRBJ1-2, reads KAGVTQTPRYLIKTRGQQVTLSCSPISGHRSVSWYQQTPGQGLQFLFEYFSETQRNKGNFPGRFSGRQFSNSRSEMNVSTLELGDSALYLCASSDQGPNYGYTFGSGTRLTVV.

The V and J genes are TRBV30 and TRBJ2-5, with 7 nucleotides matching TRBD2. CDR3 size: 16 residues. Per germline, CDR1 GTSNPN and CDR2 SVGIG (reference sequence). V lost 3 bases to trimming and J lost 5 bases; unmatched junction nucleotides: 15. This CDR3 is CAWSKGTGLPGETQYF. CDR3 coding DNA: TGTGCCTGGAGCAAAGGGACGGGACTACCCGGGGAGACCCAGTACTTC.

This chain uses TRBV2 with TRBJ1-5; possible D gene TRBD1, 6 bases. Germline V lookup: CDR1 SNHLY, CDR2 FYNNEI. The length of the CDR3 is 14 residues. The ends were cut back, 4 bases at V and 3 bases at J, with 10 bases in the middle. Here the CDR3 reads CASSGQGINQPQHF. CDR3 bases: TGTGCCAGCAGTGGTCAGGGGATCAATCAGCCCCAGCATTTT.

The chain combines TRBV18 with TRBJ2-7; D unresolved. The CDR3 covers 13 residues. The germline V and J ends were trimmed by 6 bases and 12 bases, with 21 bases remaining between them. CDR1 KGHSH and CDR2 LQKENI come from the germline V gene. CDR3 sequence: CASSPRAATGLYF. The DNA for the CDR3 is TGTGCCAGCTCCCCCCGTGCAGCCACCGGGCTGTACTTC.

The chain recombines TRBV5-6 with TRBJ2-7; 9 nucleotides line up with TRBD2. The CDR3 totals 14 residues. The ends lost 4 bases at V and 3 bases at J; junction bases unmatched: 5. Germline lookup yields CDR1 SGHDT and CDR2 YYEEEE. In DNA, the CDR3 is TGTGCCAGCAGCACAGGGACTAGCAGCTACGAGCAGTACTTC. The encoded protein is CASSTGTSSYEQYF. The variable domain in full, with the rest retrieved from reference TRBV5-6 and TRBJ2-7, is DAGVTQSPTHLIKTRGQQVTLRCSPKSGHDTVSWYQQALGQGPQFIFQYYEEEERQRGNFPDRFSGHQFPNYSSELNVNALLLGDSALYLCASSTGTSSYEQYFGPGTRLTVT.

This rearrangement joins TRBV19 to TRBJ2-1; the D gene is possibly TRBD2 (6 bases). Germline V gene sequence: CDR1 LNHDA, CDR2 SQIVND (reference sequence). Trimming took 0 bases from V and 11 from J, leaving 11 bases between them. The CDR3 is made up of 13 amino acids. The CDR3 is CASSIDRDSKQFF. The CDR3 DNA is TGTGCCAGTAGTATAGATCGGGACTCAAAGCAGTTCTTC. Filled out from reference TRBV19 and TRBJ2-1, the complete variable domain reads DGGITQSPKYLFRKEGQNVTLSCEQNLNHDAMYWYRQDPGQGLRLIYYSQIVNDFQKGDIAEGYSVSREKKESFPLTVTSAQKNPTAFYLCASSIDRDSKQFFGPGTRLTVL.

The gene calls are TRBV6-6 and TRBJ1-1; 7 bases agree with TRBD1. Looked up from germline, CDR1 is MNHNY and CDR2 is SVGAGI (reference sequence). This CDR3 has 16 residues. J gave up 1 base and V 7 bases, and 12 bases lay outside the gene matches. In nucleotides, the CDR3 is TGTGCCAGCAATTCAAACAAGGGGGCGGAGAACACTGAAGCTTTCTTT. Its protein product is CASNSNKGAENTEAFF.

The chain links TRBV7-9 to TRBJ1-4; tentatively, D is TRBD1 (5 bases). The CDR3 has 15 amino acids. Trimming took 1 base from V and 5 from J, leaving 11 bases between them. Germline CDR1 SEHNR, CDR2 FQNEAQ (reference sequence). The DNA of the CDR3 is TGTGCCAGCAGCTTAGTGGGGCAGACCAATGAAAAACTGTTTTTT. Translation: CASSLVGQTNEKLFF.

The CDR3 is CASSNGIGNYEQYF. Written as DNA, the CDR3 is TGTGCCAGCAGTAACGGGATAGGGAACTACGAGCAGTACTTC. This chain uses TRBV6-5 with TRBJ2-7; TRBD2 might be the D (5 bases). Germline-derived CDR1 and CDR2 are MNHEY and SVGAGI. CDR3 size: 14 residues. V was trimmed by 5 bases and J by 3 bases, leaving 14 bases between them.

The V gene is TRBV6-5, the J gene TRBJ1-6, with D uncertain. Trimming took 4 bases from V and 5 from J, leaving 6 bases between them. Germline CDR1 reads MNHEY; CDR2 reads SVGAGI. The CDR3 is 13 amino acids. As DNA, the CDR3 is TGTGCCAGCAGTTTCGATGATAATTCACCCCTCCACTTT. Protein sequence: CASSFDDNSPLHF.

The rearrangement links TRBV4-1 to TRBJ1-2; TRBD1 might be the D (6 bases). The CDR3 has 18 amino acids. CDR1 and CDR2 from the germline V gene are MGHRA and YSYEKL. The germline V and J ends were trimmed by 1 base and 2 bases, with 20 bases remaining between them. DNA of the CDR3: TGCGCCAGCAGCCAAGGGGATGGGGTCCCTACAGGGAACTATGGCTACACCTTC. This gives the protein CASSQGDGVPTGNYGYTF.

The chain uses TRBV7-9 and TRBJ2-3; 8 positions match TRBD2. CDR3 length: 19 residues. Germline assignment: CDR1 SEHNR and CDR2 FQNEAQ (reference sequence). With 5 bases clipped from V and 4 bases from J, the junction kept 20 bases outside the gene matches. The CDR3 spells CASSGTGWASGGLSDTQYF. The CDR3 bases are TGTGCCAGCAGCGGCACGGGATGGGCGAGCGGGGGACTCTCAGATACGCAGTATTTT.